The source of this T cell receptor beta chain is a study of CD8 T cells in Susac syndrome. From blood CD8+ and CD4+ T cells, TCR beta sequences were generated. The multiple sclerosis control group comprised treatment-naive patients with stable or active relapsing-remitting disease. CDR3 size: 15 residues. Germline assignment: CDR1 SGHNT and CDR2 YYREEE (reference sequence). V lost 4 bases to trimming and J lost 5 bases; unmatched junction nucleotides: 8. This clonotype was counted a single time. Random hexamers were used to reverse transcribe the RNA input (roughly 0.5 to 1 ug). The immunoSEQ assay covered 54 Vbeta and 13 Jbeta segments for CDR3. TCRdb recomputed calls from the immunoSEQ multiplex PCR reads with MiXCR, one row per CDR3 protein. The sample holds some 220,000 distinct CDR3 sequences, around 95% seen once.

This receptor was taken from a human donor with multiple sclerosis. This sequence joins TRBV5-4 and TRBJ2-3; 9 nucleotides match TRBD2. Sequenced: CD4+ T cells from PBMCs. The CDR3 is CASSQLAGFGDTQYF. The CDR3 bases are TGTGCCAGCAGCCAACTAGCGGGTTTCGGAGATACGCAGTATTTT.